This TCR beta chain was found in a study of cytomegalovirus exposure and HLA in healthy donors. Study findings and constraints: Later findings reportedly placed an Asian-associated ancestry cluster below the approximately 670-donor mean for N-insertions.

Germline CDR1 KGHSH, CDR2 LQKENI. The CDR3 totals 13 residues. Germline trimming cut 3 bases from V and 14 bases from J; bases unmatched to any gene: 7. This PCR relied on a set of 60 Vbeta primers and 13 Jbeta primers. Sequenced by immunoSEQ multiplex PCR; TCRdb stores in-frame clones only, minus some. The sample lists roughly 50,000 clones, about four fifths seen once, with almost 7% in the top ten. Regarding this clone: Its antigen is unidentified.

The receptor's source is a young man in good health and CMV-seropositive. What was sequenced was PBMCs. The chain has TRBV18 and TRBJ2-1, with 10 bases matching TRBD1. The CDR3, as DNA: TGTGCCAGCTCACCGGGACAGGGGAATCGGAAGTTCTTC. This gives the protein CASSPGQGNRKFF.